The TCR beta chain described here comes from a study of CD8+CD57+ T cells in acquired aplastic anemia. Study overall: Mean DNA quantity obtained from sorted CD4+ and CD8+ cells was about 3.2 ug. Notes on the study in general: Patients did not significantly differ from controls in CD8+ Simpson's diversity. In common between the patients and the controls were twenty-nine CD8+ CDR3 sequences.

CD8+CD57+ cell expansion had been shown by flow cytometry in patients chosen for sequencing. Each of the patients presented with severe acquired aplastic anemia. Comment on this clonotype: What it binds is not known.

Looked up from germline, CDR1 is SGHAT and CDR2 is FQNNGV. Trimming shortened V by 6 bases and J by 5 bases, and 19 bases separated the two germline ends. The CDR3 extends over 15 amino acids. The template for TCR beta VDJ and CDR3 sequence profiling was genomic DNA. In TCRdb, the reads were re-called with MiXCR into one record per CDR3 protein. The sample consists of about 150,000 distinct CDR3 sequences, about 48% of them appearing once. This chain links TRBV11-2 with TRBJ2-5; the D gene is possibly TRBD2 (7 bases). The source of this sequence is a human donor with aplastic anemia. Material: sorted CD4+, CD8+, or CD8+CD57+ T cells (not recorded which) from PBMCs. CDR3: CASSVGGGEWETQYF. CDR3 DNA sequence: TGTGCCAGCAGTGTGGGAGGGGGGGAATGGGAGACCCAGTACTTC.